A selection of T cell receptor beta chains follows, all from one sample in a study of T cell responses to AZD1222 COVID-19 vaccine. Some clones are missing from TCRdb's copy, which holds only in-frame ones; the method was immunoSEQ multiplex PCR. The table includes roughly 120,000 clones, roughly 90% detected once. The sequencing used peripheral blood, collected 28 days after the second AZD1222 dose. These receptors were collected from an adult who received the AZD1222 COVID-19 vaccine. The CDR3 runs from the conserved cysteine through the conserved F or W. Expanded clones get a size class; other rows say once, few or many, or leave the size out.

V	J	size	CDR3
TRBV27	TRBJ2-5	once	CASKGGETQYF
TRBV28	TRBJ1-2	.	CASSSADSDYGYTF
TRBV5-1	TRBJ1-2	.	CASSLAGFDGYTF
TRBV5-1	TRBJ2-1	.	CASSLASTSGSGEQFF
TRBV12-3/TRBV12-4	TRBJ2-3	.	CAVGGRGQDTQYF
TRBV3-1/TRBV3-2	TRBJ1-1	.	CASSPQWGQAEAFF
TRBV9	TRBJ2-2	.	CASSATGTGNTGELFF
TRBV20-1	TRBJ2-4	.	CSARADIQYF
TRBV28	TRBJ2-2	.	CASSPGQANTGELFF
TRBV6-5	TRBJ1-1	once	CATWQEDTEAFF
TRBV6-5	TRBJ1-2	.	CASSGQGFYYGYTF
TRBV5-6	TRBJ1-3	.	CASKAGSGNTIYF
TRBV30	TRBJ1-2	.	CAWSPGGIGYTF
TRBV10-3	TRBJ1-1	.	CAISGGQVYTEAFF
TRBV5-8	TRBJ2-7	.	CASSPGGTASYEQYF
TRBV6-4	TRBJ1-5	.	CASRAWCGPLWPQHF
TRBV11-3	TRBJ2-3	.	CASSPLEAGGTDTQYF
TRBV5-6	TRBJ1-1	.	CASKQGGWTEAFF
TRBV5-6	TRBJ1-1	once	CASSFRVNTEAFF
TRBV25-1	TRBJ1-4	.	CASSEGTASTNEKLFF
TRBV3-1/TRBV3-2	TRBJ2-7	.	CASTPSGTSGQYEQYF
TRBV5-4	TRBJ2-2	few	CASSLWGPGELFF
TRBV19	TRBJ2-1	few	CASQSKQGIYNEQFF